This T cell receptor beta chain was recovered during a study of identical twins. General study results and limits: Less excess twin sharing appeared in beta out-of-frame sequences. The conclusions drew on cross-sectional statistical analysis instead of tracking the same donors. For cord blood, abundant beta clonotypes had fewer insertions, unlike memory repertoires, which showed none. The study found that models underestimated out-of-frame TCR alpha sharing in monozygotic twins.

With respect to this clonotype: Antigen: not known.

The CDR3 consists of 17 residues. Germline-derived CDR1 and CDR2 are SGHVS and FQNEAQ. The V and J ends lost 5 bases and 8 bases, in that order; junction bases with no gene match: 13. Via MiXCR, TCRdb re-called the 5' RACE reads, giving one row per CDR3 protein. The table lists 420,000 or so distinct CDR3 sequences, approximately 17% of them singletons, with 9.5% to 15% in the top ten. Material for sequencing was naive T cells sorted from blood. The TCR comes from a man in his forties or fifties in good health. V and J are TRBV7-8 and TRBJ2-3; 13 bases agree with TRBD2. CDR3 protein: CASSALGTSGAGGTQYF. The CDR3 nucleotides are TGTGCCAGCAGCGCCTTGGGGACTAGCGGGGCCGGAGGTACGCAGTATTTT.